This is a list of T cell receptor beta chains from one sample in a study of blood T cell repertoires in COVID-19. The repertoire was sequenced with immunoSEQ multiplex PCR; TCRdb's copy has only in-frame clones and lacks some. Of under 45,000 clones in the sample, 85% were seen once. Sequenced input: peripheral blood. These receptors all stem from a man in his fifties or sixties with active COVID-19. The CDR3 runs from the conserved cysteine through the conserved F or W. Fields, in order: clone size, V gene, D gene, J gene, CDR3 DNA, CDR3 protein. The D gene is left open where the match is weak. Clone size is given for some rows only: seen once, a few or many times, or a class if the clone is expanded.

clone_size: .
v_call: TRBV7-8
d_call: TRBD2
j_call: TRBJ2-1
cdr3_nt: TGTGCCAGCAGCCAAAGGACTAGCGGGGGGACCTCCTACAATGAGCAGTTCTTC
cdr3_aa: CASSQRTSGGTSYNEQFF

clone_size: .
v_call: TRBV20-1
d_call: TRBD1
j_call: TRBJ1-5
cdr3_nt: TGCAGTGCTAGTAGGGACAGAAACTTAAATCAGCCCCAGCATTTT
cdr3_aa: CSASRDRNLNQPQHF

clone_size: few
v_call: TRBV12-5
d_call: .
j_call: TRBJ1-2
cdr3_nt: TGTGCTAGTGGTTCCCCTCTTAACTATGGCTACACCTTC
cdr3_aa: CASGSPLNYGYTF

clone_size: once
v_call: TRBV5-6
d_call: .
j_call: TRBJ2-1
cdr3_nt: TGTGCCAGCAGCTTGTACGGCGGGGGCTTATACAATGAGCAGTTCTTC
cdr3_aa: CASSLYGGGLYNEQFF

clone_size: few
v_call: TRBV11-3
d_call: TRBD2
j_call: TRBJ2-3
cdr3_nt: TGTGCCAGCAGCTTAGTAGCGGGGGGCACAGATACGCAGTATTTT
cdr3_aa: CASSLVAGGTDTQYF

clone_size: .
v_call: TRBV7-9
d_call: TRBD2
j_call: TRBJ2-3
cdr3_nt: TGTGCCAGCAGCTACGGTGCGCTAGGGACTAGCGGGAGGAACCGAACGCAGTATTTT
cdr3_aa: CASSYGALGTSGRNRTQYF

clone_size: .
v_call: TRBV11-2
d_call: .
j_call: TRBJ1-3
cdr3_nt: TGTGCCAGTTCCAGGGCCGGGACTTTCTCTGGAAACACCATATATTTT
cdr3_aa: CASSRAGTFSGNTIYF

clone_size: .
v_call: TRBV19
d_call: .
j_call: TRBJ2-1
cdr3_nt: TGTGCCAGTAGTATAGATCGGCTAGCGTCCCCCTACAATGAGCAGTTCTTC
cdr3_aa: CASSIDRLASPYNEQFF

clone_size: .
v_call: TRBV6-4
d_call: TRBD2
j_call: TRBJ2-7
cdr3_nt: TGTGCCAGCACCCTGTGGGGAGGGAATTCAAAAGGGTACTACGAGCAGTACTTC
cdr3_aa: CASTLWGGNSKGYYEQYF

clone_size: .
v_call: TRBV11-3
d_call: TRBD1
j_call: TRBJ2-1
cdr3_nt: TGTGCCAGCAGCTTAATTCTATTGGGACAGGGCCGTAATGAGCAGTTCTTC
cdr3_aa: CASSLILLGQGRNEQFF

clone_size: .
v_call: TRBV2
d_call: TRBD2
j_call: TRBJ2-1
cdr3_nt: TGTGCCAGCAGTGGGCGCGGGAGCTCCCTGGGGGAGCAGTTCTTC
cdr3_aa: CASSGRGSSLGEQFF

clone_size: .
v_call: TRBV6-2/TRBV6-3
d_call: .
j_call: TRBJ2-7
cdr3_nt: TGTGCCAGCAGCCGGGGAGGATCCTACGAGCAGTACTTC
cdr3_aa: CASSRGGSYEQYF

clone_size: .
v_call: TRBV7-9
d_call: .
j_call: TRBJ2-2
cdr3_nt: TGTGCCAGCTCTAGAGCCACCGGGGAGCTGTTTTTT
cdr3_aa: CASSRATGELFF

clone_size: once
v_call: TRBV6-5
d_call: .
j_call: TRBJ1-2
cdr3_nt: TGTGCCAGCAGTTACTTGGGAGACGTTGGCTACACCTTC
cdr3_aa: CASSYLGDVGYTF

clone_size: .
v_call: TRBV10-3
d_call: .
j_call: TRBJ1-6
cdr3_nt: TGTGCCATCAGTGACCCAGAAGTCTCCTATAATTCACCCCTCCACTTT
cdr3_aa: CAISDPEVSYNSPLHF

clone_size: .
v_call: TRBV28
d_call: TRBD2
j_call: TRBJ2-2
cdr3_nt: TGTGCCAGCAGTTTTAGCGGGAGCGGCGGGGAGCTGTTTTTT
cdr3_aa: CASSFSGSGGELFF

clone_size: .
v_call: TRBV12-3/TRBV12-4
d_call: .
j_call: TRBJ2-1
cdr3_nt: TGTGCCAGCAGTTTCAGGGTATTTGAGCAGTTCTTC
cdr3_aa: CASSFRVFEQFF

clone_size: .
v_call: TRBV28
d_call: .
j_call: TRBJ1-5
cdr3_nt: TGTGCCAGCAGTTTGGCGGGGGTTTATAGCAATCAGCCCCAGCATTTT
cdr3_aa: CASSLAGVYSNQPQHF

clone_size: .
v_call: TRBV28
d_call: .
j_call: TRBJ2-5
cdr3_nt: TGTGCCAGCAGTTTCAACCAAGAGACCCAGTACTTC
cdr3_aa: CASSFNQETQYF

clone_size: .
v_call: TRBV29-1
d_call: .
j_call: TRBJ2-7
cdr3_nt: TGCAGCGTTGCCTCAGGAAACTACGAGCAGTACTTC
cdr3_aa: CSVASGNYEQYF

clone_size: few
v_call: TRBV2
d_call: TRBD1
j_call: TRBJ1-5
cdr3_nt: TGTGCCAGCAAGCGACAGGGAGGTCAGCCCCAGCATTTT
cdr3_aa: CASKRQGGQPQHF

clone_size: .
v_call: TRBV6-1
d_call: .
j_call: TRBJ1-6
cdr3_nt: TGTGCCAGCAGTGAATATGATAATTCACCCCTCCACTTT
cdr3_aa: CASSEYDNSPLHF

clone_size: .
v_call: TRBV3-1/TRBV3-2
d_call: TRBD2
j_call: TRBJ2-2
cdr3_nt: TGTGCCAGCAGGGAAACTAGCGGTTACACCGGGGAGCTGTTTTTT
cdr3_aa: CASRETSGYTGELFF

clone_size: .
v_call: TRBV7-2
d_call: .
j_call: TRBJ2-3
cdr3_nt: TGTGCCAGCCTTATTTATGCAGATACGCAGTATTTT
cdr3_aa: CASLIYADTQYF

clone_size: .
v_call: TRBV9
d_call: TRBD1
j_call: TRBJ2-7
cdr3_nt: TGTGCCAGCAGCGAGGGCCCAGGGGGCTCCTACGAGCAGTACTTC
cdr3_aa: CASSEGPGGSYEQYF

clone_size: .
v_call: TRBV9
d_call: TRBD2
j_call: TRBJ2-2
cdr3_nt: TGTGCCAGCAGCCCAGGGGATAGCGGGAGGTTCGGGGAGCTGTTTTTT
cdr3_aa: CASSPGDSGRFGELFF

clone_size: .
v_call: TRBV6-5
d_call: .
j_call: TRBJ2-5
cdr3_nt: TGTGCCAGCACAGCCGGTTTGGAGGAAGGGACCCAGTACTTC
cdr3_aa: CASTAGLEEGTQYF

clone_size: .
v_call: TRBV6-2/TRBV6-3
d_call: .
j_call: TRBJ1-6
cdr3_nt: TGTGCCAGCAGTTACGCCCGGGGACTTAGGAGTGGATTTAATTCACCCCTCCACTTT
cdr3_aa: CASSYARGLRSGFNSPLHF

clone_size: .
v_call: TRBV4-1
d_call: TRBD2
j_call: TRBJ2-1
cdr3_nt: TGCGCCAGCAGCCAAGATCTAGCGGGAGCTCGGGTCAGTCCCTACAATGAGCAGTTCTTC
cdr3_aa: CASSQDLAGARVSPYNEQFF

clone_size: .
v_call: TRBV18
d_call: TRBD1
j_call: TRBJ2-7
cdr3_nt: TGTGCCAGCTCACCAATCGGGTCAGGGGGCTACGAGCAGTACTTC
cdr3_aa: CASSPIGSGGYEQYF

clone_size: .
v_call: TRBV10-3
d_call: TRBD2
j_call: TRBJ2-3
cdr3_nt: TGTGCCATCAGTGTTTCTAGCGGGCTTAGCACAGATACGCAGTATTTT
cdr3_aa: CAISVSSGLSTDTQYF

clone_size: .
v_call: TRBV27
d_call: TRBD1
j_call: TRBJ1-5
cdr3_nt: TGTGCCAGCAGTCCGTGGACAGGGCAACAGAATCAGCCCCAGCATTTT
cdr3_aa: CASSPWTGQQNQPQHF

clone_size: .
v_call: TRBV3-1/TRBV3-2
d_call: TRBD1
j_call: TRBJ2-1
cdr3_nt: TGTGCCAGCAGCCAAGCGGACAGGGACTCCTACAATGAGCAGTTCTTC
cdr3_aa: CASSQADRDSYNEQFF

clone_size: .
v_call: TRBV7-3
d_call: TRBD2
j_call: TRBJ2-3
cdr3_nt: TGTGCCAGCAGCTCGGGACTAGCGGGGGTTACAGATACGCAGTATTTT
cdr3_aa: CASSSGLAGVTDTQYF

clone_size: .
v_call: TRBV4-3
d_call: TRBD2
j_call: TRBJ2-7
cdr3_nt: TGCGCCAGCAGCCAAGATCTCTCTAGCGGGGGCTCCTACGAGCAGTACTTC
cdr3_aa: CASSQDLSSGGSYEQYF

clone_size: .
v_call: TRBV7-2
d_call: .
j_call: TRBJ1-1
cdr3_nt: TGTGCCAGCAGCTTATTCCAGATAAACACTGAAGCTTTCTTT
cdr3_aa: CASSLFQINTEAFF

clone_size: .
v_call: TRBV6-6
d_call: .
j_call: TRBJ1-5
cdr3_nt: TGTGCCAGCAGTCCGACCCAGGGCGCCTATAGCAATCAGCCCCAGCATTTT
cdr3_aa: CASSPTQGAYSNQPQHF

clone_size: .
v_call: TRBV9
d_call: .
j_call: TRBJ2-2
cdr3_nt: TGTGCCAGCAGCGTAGCAGTTCAAGGGCGGGCACCGGGGGAGCTGTTTTTT
cdr3_aa: CASSVAVQGRAPGELFF

clone_size: .
v_call: TRBV7-9
d_call: .
j_call: TRBJ2-1
cdr3_nt: TGTGCCAGCAGCTTAGGACAGACCTACAATGAGCAGTTCTTC
cdr3_aa: CASSLGQTYNEQFF

clone_size: .
v_call: TRBV4-2
d_call: .
j_call: TRBJ2-5
cdr3_nt: TGTGCCAGCAGCCAAAACCCCAGGAACTCAGAGACCCAGTACTTC
cdr3_aa: CASSQNPRNSETQYF

clone_size: few
v_call: TRBV19
d_call: .
j_call: TRBJ1-4
cdr3_nt: TGTGCCAGTAGAACAACAGGGAGTAAACTGTTTTTT
cdr3_aa: CASRTTGSKLFF

clone_size: once
v_call: TRBV28
d_call: .
j_call: TRBJ1-1
cdr3_nt: TGTGCCAGCAGGAGCGGGGGCACAGAAGTACGAGCTTTCTTT
cdr3_aa: CASRSGGTEVRAFF

clone_size: .
v_call: TRBV11-3
d_call: .
j_call: TRBJ1-1
cdr3_nt: TGTGCCAGCAGCTTAGACGGTAACACTGAAGCTTTCTTT
cdr3_aa: CASSLDGNTEAFF

clone_size: .
v_call: TRBV24-1
d_call: TRBD2
j_call: TRBJ2-5
cdr3_nt: TGTGCCACCAGTGGACTAGCGGGGGGGCCGGAGACCCAGTACTTC
cdr3_aa: CATSGLAGGPETQYF

clone_size: .
v_call: TRBV28
d_call: TRBD2
j_call: TRBJ2-7
cdr3_nt: TGTGCCAGCAGTTATAGCGGGAGCACCTACGAGCAGTACTTC
cdr3_aa: CASSYSGSTYEQYF

clone_size: .
v_call: TRBV5-1
d_call: TRBD2
j_call: TRBJ2-3
cdr3_nt: TGCGCCAGCAGCTTGGTCAAACTAGCGGGGGGCTCGGATACGCAGTATTTT
cdr3_aa: CASSLVKLAGGSDTQYF

clone_size: .
v_call: TRBV6-5
d_call: TRBD1
j_call: TRBJ2-7
cdr3_nt: TGTGCCAGCAGTTACGGTCAGGGGGCCTACGAGCAGTACTTC
cdr3_aa: CASSYGQGAYEQYF

clone_size: .
v_call: TRBV7-2
d_call: .
j_call: TRBJ1-6
cdr3_nt: TGTGCCAGCAGCTTCGACGAGCGGGGGTCGTCACCCCTCCACTTT
cdr3_aa: CASSFDERGSSPLHF

clone_size: .
v_call: TRBV4-2
d_call: TRBD1
j_call: TRBJ2-6
cdr3_nt: TGTGCCAGCAGCCAAGTGTCTGCAGGGGGCGCGGGCGGGGCCAACGTCCTGACTTTC
cdr3_aa: CASSQVSAGGAGGANVLTF

clone_size: few
v_call: TRBV19
d_call: .
j_call: TRBJ1-3
cdr3_nt: TGTGCCAGTCAAACCCACCGGGACATGATGAGCTCTGGAAACACCATATATTTT
cdr3_aa: CASQTHRDMMSSGNTIYF

clone_size: .
v_call: TRBV6-5
d_call: .
j_call: TRBJ2-7
cdr3_nt: TGTGCCACCGGATATTGGGGGGCCTACGAGCAGTACTTC
cdr3_aa: CATGYWGAYEQYF

clone_size: .
v_call: TRBV5-1
d_call: TRBD2
j_call: TRBJ2-1
cdr3_nt: TGCGCCAGCAGCTCCCAGGGACTAGAAAACAATGAGCAGTTCTTC
cdr3_aa: CASSSQGLENNEQFF

clone_size: .
v_call: TRBV30
d_call: .
j_call: TRBJ2-5
cdr3_nt: TGTGCCTGGGGTGAAAGGGGAGAGACCCAGTACTTC
cdr3_aa: CAWGERGETQYF

clone_size: few
v_call: TRBV5-1
d_call: TRBD2
j_call: TRBJ2-7
cdr3_nt: TGCGCCAGCAGCTTGCAGGCGGGGGGCTCCTACGAGCAGTACTTC
cdr3_aa: CASSLQAGGSYEQYF

clone_size: .
v_call: TRBV4-2
d_call: TRBD2
j_call: TRBJ2-7
cdr3_nt: TGTGCCAGCAGCCAAGGAAGGTCTAGCGGGCCTACCTACGAGCAGTACTTC
cdr3_aa: CASSQGRSSGPTYEQYF